The clone carrying this TCR beta chain showed up just a few times. As yet, its antigen is unknown. Germline CDR1 LGHDT, CDR2 YNNKEL (reference sequence). This CDR3 comprises 15 residues. V was trimmed by 1 base and J by 1 base, leaving 10 bases between them. TCRdb redid the calling of the 5' RACE reads with MiXCR, one entry per CDR3 protein. The table has about 440,000 distinct CDR3 sequences, 15% to 25% seen once. These data originate in a study of T-cell memory formation after mild COVID-19. Study-level findings and limits: The appearance of some responding clones in pre-infection memory suggested that cross-reactive memory joined. Clones contracting across day 15 to 85 had a balanced CD4/CD8 profile; later expanding clones leaned CD4+.

Sequenced sample: PBMCs or a T cell subset sorted from them (not recorded which). The chain combines TRBV3-1 with TRBJ2-5, with D possibly matching TRBD1 (5 bases). This TCR was recovered from an adult woman who had mild COVID-19 (a few samples of this study predate the infection). Cell type and time point are not known. The CDR3 reads CASSQGPTAQETQYF. The CDR3 DNA reads TGTGCCAGCAGCCAAGGCCCGACAGCCCAAGAGACCCAGTACTTC.